The clone carrying this T cell receptor (beta chain) was observed at least ten times. What it recognizes is unknown. It was around 320 ng DNA, around 30,000 T cell genomes, that went into each replicate PCR of unsorted PBMC. The authors' processing: ImmunoSEQ supplied junction-only sequences lacking quality scores, so filtering was different. Only in-frame clones appear in the TCRdb table, and some are missing; sequencing was by immunoSEQ multiplex PCR. The V and J calls and the clone size are those of that table, but D and trimming were determined from the DNA. The table has fewer than 650,000 clones, 75% to 85% seen once. Trimming removed 4 bases from V and 3 bases from J, with 12 bases in between. CDR3 size: 14 residues. The germline V gene has CDR1 SNHLY and CDR2 FYNNEI. This sample was included in a study of shared clonotypes between healthy human individuals. Study-level results: Few donors restricted represented genetic and exposure-history diversity.

Specimen: PBMCs. The sequence was collected from a middle-aged woman in good health. Some clones in this sample may be carry-over from other donors' samples. The chain employs TRBV2 and TRBJ1-2; D unclear. This chain's CDR3 is CASSVWERDYGYTF. For the CDR3, the DNA is TGTGCCAGCAGTGTATGGGAAAGGGACTATGGCTACACCTTC.